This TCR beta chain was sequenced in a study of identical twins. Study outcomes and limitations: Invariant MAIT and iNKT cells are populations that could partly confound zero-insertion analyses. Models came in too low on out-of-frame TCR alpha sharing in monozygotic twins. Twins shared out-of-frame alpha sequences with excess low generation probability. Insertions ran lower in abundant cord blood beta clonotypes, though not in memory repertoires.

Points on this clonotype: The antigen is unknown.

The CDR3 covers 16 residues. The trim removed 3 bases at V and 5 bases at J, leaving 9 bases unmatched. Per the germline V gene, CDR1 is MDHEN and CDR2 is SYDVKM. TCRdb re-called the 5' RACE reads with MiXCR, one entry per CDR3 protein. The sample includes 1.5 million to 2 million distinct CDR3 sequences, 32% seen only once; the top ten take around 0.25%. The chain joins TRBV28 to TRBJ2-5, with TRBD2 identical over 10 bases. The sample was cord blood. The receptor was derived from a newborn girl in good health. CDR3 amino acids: CASSFLAGEVVETQYF. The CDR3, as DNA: TGTGCCAGCAGTTTCCTAGCGGGAGAGGTCGTGGAGACCCAGTACTTC. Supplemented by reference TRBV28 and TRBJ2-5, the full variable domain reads DVKVTQSSRYLVKRTGEKVFLECVQDMDHENMFWYRQDPGLGLRLIYFSYDVKMKEKGDIPEGYSVSREKKERFSLILESASTNQTSMYLCASSFLAGEVVETQYFGPGTRLLVL.